The table lists the clone carrying this TCR beta chain with a few counts. Its specificity is not known. These data originate in a study of post-analysis software for immune sequencing data. Across the study: As for disease course, relapsing-remitting, secondary progressive and progressive-relapsing multiple sclerosis were all included. Overall study results and limits: Relative to controls, patients had five TRBV segments at higher frequency, with TRBV5-6, TRBV5-1 and TRBV20-1 among these. Strong co-clustering by F measure linked samples that shared a preparation batch. Normalized Chao1 diversity was significantly lower in multiple sclerosis patients than in controls.

CDR1 and CDR2 (germline): DFQATT, SNEGSKA (reference sequence). The CDR3 is 14 amino acids. V trimming: 3 bases; J trimming: 2 bases; junction bases outside the gene matches: 6. TCR beta libraries were prepared from cDNA with unique molecular identifiers. cDNA molecules numbering roughly 500,000 came from roughly 1.1 to 9.2 million T cells. TCRdb re-called the PCR reads with MiXCR, one entry per CDR3 protein. The sample consists of under 900,000 distinct CDR3 sequences, 53% of them appearing once. The chain carries TRBV20-1 and TRBJ2-7; 8 positions agree with TRBD2. Sequencing input: blood. This sequence was found in a girl between 10 and 17 years old with multiple sclerosis. CDR3 bases: TGCAGTGCTAGCTTCCTAGCGGGCACCTACGAGCAGTACTTC. It yields the protein CSASFLAGTYEQYF.